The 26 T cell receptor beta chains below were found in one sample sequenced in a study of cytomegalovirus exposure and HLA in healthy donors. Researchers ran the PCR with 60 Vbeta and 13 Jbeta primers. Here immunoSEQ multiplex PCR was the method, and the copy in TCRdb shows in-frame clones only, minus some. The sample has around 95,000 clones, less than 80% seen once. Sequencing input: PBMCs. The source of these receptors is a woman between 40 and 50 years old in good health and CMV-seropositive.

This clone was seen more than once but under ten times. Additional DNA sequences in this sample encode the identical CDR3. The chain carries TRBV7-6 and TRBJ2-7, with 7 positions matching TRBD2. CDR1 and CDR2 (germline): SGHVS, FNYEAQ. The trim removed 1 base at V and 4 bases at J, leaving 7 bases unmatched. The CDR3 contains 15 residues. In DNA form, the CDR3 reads TGTGCCAGCAGCTTAGGCGCGGGAGCTGTGTACGAGCAGTACTTC. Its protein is CASSLGAGAVYEQYF.

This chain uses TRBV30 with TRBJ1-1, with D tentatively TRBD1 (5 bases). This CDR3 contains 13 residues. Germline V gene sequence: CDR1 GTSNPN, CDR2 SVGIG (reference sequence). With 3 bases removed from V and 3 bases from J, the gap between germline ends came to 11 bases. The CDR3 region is CAWSADKYTEAFF. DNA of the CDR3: TGTGCCTGGAGCGCGGACAAATACACTGAAGCTTTCTTT.

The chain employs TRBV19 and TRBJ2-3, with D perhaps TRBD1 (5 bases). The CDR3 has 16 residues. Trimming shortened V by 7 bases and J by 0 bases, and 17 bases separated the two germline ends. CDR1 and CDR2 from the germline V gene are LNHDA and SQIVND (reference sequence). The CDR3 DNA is TGTGCCAGTACCTCAAGGGGCGGCCTGAGCACAGATACGCAGTATTTT. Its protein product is CASTSRGGLSTDTQYF.

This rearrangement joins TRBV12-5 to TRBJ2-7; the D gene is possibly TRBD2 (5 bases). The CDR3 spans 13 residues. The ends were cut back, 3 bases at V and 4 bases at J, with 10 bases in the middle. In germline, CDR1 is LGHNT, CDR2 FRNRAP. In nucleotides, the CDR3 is TGTGCTAGTGGTTTCCCGGCGGGTTACGAGCAGTACTTC. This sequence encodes CASGFPAGYEQYF.

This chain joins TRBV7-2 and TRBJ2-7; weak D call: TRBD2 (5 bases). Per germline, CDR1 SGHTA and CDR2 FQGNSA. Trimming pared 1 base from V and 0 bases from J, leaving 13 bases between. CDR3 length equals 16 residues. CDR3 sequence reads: CASSLVGLAPSYEQYF. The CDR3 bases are TGTGCCAGCAGCTTAGTTGGGCTAGCCCCCTCCTACGAGCAGTACTTC.

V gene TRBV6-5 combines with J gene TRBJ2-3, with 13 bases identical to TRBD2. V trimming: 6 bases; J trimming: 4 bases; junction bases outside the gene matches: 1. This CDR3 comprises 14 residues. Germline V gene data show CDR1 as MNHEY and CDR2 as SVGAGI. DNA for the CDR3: TGTGCCAGCAGGACTAGCGGGAGGTCAGATACGCAGTATTTT. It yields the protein CASRTSGRSDTQYF.

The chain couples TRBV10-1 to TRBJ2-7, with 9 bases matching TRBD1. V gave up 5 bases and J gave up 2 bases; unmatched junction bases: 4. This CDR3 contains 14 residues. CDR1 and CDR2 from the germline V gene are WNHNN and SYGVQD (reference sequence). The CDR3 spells CASSSGQGPYEQYF. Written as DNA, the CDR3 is TGCGCCAGCAGTTCGGGACAGGGTCCCTACGAGCAGTACTTC.

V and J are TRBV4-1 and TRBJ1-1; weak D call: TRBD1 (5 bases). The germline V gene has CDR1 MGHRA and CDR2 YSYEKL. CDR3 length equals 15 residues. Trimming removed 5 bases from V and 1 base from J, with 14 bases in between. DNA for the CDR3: TGCGCCAGCAGCGGCCGGGACTTTTCGAACACTGAAGCTTTCTTT. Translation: CASSGRDFSNTEAFF.

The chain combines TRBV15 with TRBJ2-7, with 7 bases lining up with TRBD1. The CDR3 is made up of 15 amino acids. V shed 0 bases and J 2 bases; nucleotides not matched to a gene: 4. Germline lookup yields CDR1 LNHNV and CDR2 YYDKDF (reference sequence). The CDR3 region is CATSRDQRGPYEQYF. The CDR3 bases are TGTGCCACCAGCAGAGATCAGAGGGGGCCCTACGAGCAGTACTTC.

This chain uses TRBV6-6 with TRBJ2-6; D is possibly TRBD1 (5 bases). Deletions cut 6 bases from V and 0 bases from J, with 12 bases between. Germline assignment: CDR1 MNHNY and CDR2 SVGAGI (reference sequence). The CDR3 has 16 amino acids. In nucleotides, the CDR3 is TGTGCCAGCAGCCGCCGACAGACCTCTGGGGCCAACGTCCTGACTTTC. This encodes CASSRRQTSGANVLTF.

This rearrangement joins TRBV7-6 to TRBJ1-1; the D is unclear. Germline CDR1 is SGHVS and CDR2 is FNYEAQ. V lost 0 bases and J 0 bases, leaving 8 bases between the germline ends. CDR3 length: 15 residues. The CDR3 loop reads CASSLAIGVNTEAFF. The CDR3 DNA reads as TGTGCCAGCAGCTTAGCGATAGGAGTGAACACTGAAGCTTTCTTT. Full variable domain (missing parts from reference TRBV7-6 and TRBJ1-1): GAGVSQSPRYKVTKRGQDVALRCDPISGHVSLYWYRQALGQGPEFLTYFNYEAQQDKSGLPNDRFSAERPEGSISTLTIQRTEQRDSAMYRCASSLAIGVNTEAFFGQGTRLTVV.

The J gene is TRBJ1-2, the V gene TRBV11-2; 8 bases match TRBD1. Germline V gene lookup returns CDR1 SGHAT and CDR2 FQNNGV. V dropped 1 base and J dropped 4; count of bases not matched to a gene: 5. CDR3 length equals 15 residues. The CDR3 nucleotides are TGTGCCAGCAGCTTAGGAGGACAGGGTACCTATGGCTACACCTTC. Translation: CASSLGGQGTYGYTF. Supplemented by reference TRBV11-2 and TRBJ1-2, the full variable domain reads EAGVAQSPRYKIIEKRQSVAFWCNPISGHATLYWYQQILGQGPKLLIQFQNNGVVDDSQLPKDRFSAERLKGVDSTLKIQPAKLEDSAVYLCASSLGGQGTYGYTFGSGTRLTVV.

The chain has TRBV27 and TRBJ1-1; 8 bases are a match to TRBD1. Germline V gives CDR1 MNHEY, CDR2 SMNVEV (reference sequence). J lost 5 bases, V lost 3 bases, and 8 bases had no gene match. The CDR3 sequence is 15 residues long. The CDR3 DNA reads TGTGCCAGCAGTTTCTCTTGGACAGGGACGACTGAAGCTTTCTTT. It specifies CASSFSWTGTTEAFF.

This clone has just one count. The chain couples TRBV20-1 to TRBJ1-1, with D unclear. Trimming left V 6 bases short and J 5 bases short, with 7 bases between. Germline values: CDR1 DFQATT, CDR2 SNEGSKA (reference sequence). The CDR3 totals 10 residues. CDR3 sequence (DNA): TGCAGTGCCAGGAAGACTGAAGCTTTCTTT. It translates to CSARKTEAFF.

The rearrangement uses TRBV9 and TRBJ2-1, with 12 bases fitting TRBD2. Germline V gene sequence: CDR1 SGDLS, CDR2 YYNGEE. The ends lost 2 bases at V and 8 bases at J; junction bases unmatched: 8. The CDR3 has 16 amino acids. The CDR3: CASSVTPRLAGDEQFF. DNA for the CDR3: TGTGCCAGCAGCGTTACACCAAGACTAGCGGGAGATGAGCAGTTCTTC.

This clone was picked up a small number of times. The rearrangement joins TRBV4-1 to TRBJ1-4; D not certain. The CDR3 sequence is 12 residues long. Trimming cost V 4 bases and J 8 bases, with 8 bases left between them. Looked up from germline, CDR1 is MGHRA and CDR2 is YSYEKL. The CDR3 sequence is CASSPLGEKLFF. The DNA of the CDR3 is TGCGCCAGCAGCCCTCTAGGCGAAAAACTGTTTTTT.

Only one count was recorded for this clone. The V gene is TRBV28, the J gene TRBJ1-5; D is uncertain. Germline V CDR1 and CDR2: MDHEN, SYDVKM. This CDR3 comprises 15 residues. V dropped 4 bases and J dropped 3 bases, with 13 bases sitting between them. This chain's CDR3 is CASSWRERFNQPQHF. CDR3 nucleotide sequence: TGTGCCAGCAGTTGGCGGGAGCGGTTCAATCAGCCCCAGCATTTT. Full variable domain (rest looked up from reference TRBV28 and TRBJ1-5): DVKVTQSSRYLVKRTGEKVFLECVQDMDHENMFWYRQDPGLGLRLIYFSYDVKMKEKGDIPEGYSVSREKKERFSLILESASTNQTSMYLCASSWRERFNQPQHFGDGTRLSIL.

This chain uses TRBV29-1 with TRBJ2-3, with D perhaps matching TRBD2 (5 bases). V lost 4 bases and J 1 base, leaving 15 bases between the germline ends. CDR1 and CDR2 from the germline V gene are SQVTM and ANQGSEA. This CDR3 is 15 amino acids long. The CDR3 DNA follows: TGCAGCGTTGTGCAGGCGGGCAGAGGCACAGATACGCAGTATTTT. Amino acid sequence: CSVVQAGRGTDTQYF.

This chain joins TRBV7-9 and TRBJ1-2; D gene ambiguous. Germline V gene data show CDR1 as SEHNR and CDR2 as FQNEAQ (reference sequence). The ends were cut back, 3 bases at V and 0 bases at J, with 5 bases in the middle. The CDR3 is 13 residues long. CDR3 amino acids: CASSLPANYGYTF. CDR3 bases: TGTGCCAGCAGCTTGCCAGCTAACTATGGCTACACCTTC.

Written as DNA, the CDR3 is TGTGCCAGCAGCCAAGTCGCAGGGCCCAACACTGAAGCTTTCTTT. Amino acids: CASSQVAGPNTEAFF. J is TRBJ1-1 and V is TRBV14, with TRBD1 as a possible D gene (5 bases). Trimming took off 1 base at V and 2 bases at J, with 11 bases between the two ends. The germline gives CDR1 SGHDN, CDR2 FVKESK. CDR3 size: 15 residues.

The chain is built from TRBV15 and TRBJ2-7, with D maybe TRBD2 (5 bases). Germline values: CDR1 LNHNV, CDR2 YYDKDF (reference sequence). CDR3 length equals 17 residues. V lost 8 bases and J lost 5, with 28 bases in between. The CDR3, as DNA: TGTGCCACCGGGTCCGAATCAGCGGAGAACCCTTATCACGAGCAGTACTTC. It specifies CATGSESAENPYHEQYF.

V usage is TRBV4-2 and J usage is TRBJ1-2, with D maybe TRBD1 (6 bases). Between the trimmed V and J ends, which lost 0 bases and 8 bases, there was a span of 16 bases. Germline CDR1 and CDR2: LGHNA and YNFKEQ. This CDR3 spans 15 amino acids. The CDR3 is CASSQESGALGGYTF. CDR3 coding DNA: TGTGCCAGCAGCCAAGAGTCAGGGGCCTTAGGCGGCTACACCTTC.

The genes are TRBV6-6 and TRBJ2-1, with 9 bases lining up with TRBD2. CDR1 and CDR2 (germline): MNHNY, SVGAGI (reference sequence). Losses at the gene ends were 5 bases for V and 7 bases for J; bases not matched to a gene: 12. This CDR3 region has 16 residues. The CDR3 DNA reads TGTGCCAGCAGTCCCTCGAGCGGGAGGTTGTTAAATGAGCAGTTCTTC. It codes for CASSPSSGRLLNEQFF.

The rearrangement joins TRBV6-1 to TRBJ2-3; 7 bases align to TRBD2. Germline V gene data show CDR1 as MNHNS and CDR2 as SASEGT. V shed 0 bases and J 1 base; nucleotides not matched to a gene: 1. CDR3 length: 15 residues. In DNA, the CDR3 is TGTGCCAGCAGTGAAGCTGGGGGGGGCACAGATACGCAGTATTTT. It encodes CASSEAGGGTDTQYF.

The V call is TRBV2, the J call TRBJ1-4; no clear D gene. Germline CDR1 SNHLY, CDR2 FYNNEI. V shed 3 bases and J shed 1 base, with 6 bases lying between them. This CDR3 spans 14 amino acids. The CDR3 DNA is TGTGCCAGCAGTGACGGGGTAACTAATGAAAAACTGTTTTTT. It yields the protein CASSDGVTNEKLFF.

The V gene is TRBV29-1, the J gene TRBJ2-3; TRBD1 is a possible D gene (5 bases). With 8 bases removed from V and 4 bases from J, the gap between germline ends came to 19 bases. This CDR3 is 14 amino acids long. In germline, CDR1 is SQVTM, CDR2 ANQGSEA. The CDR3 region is CSYKPRVWADTQYF. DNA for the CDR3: TGCAGCTATAAACCCAGGGTGTGGGCAGATACGCAGTATTTT.